The clone carrying this TCR beta chain appeared a few times. Its antigen is not known. Per germline, CDR1 SQVTM and CDR2 ANQGSEA. CDR3 size: 13 residues. With 4 bases removed from V and 6 bases from J, the gap between germline ends came to 16 bases. Healthy donors had no documented immune events, such as infections, while sampled. The record originates from a study of identifying expanded T cells in peripheral blood. Measured with immunoSEQ multiplex PCR; TCRdb has only the in-frame clones, and not every one. Here the sample spans 120,000 or so clones, more than 75% being singletons. Study observations and caveats: Variance in clone template counts between approximately 2-week samples significantly increased with total template count across all healthy donors. Differentially abundant clones: roughly 1.2 between replicates, around 16 at around 14 days, over 18 at four.

The V gene is TRBV29-1, the J gene TRBJ2-7, with D tentatively TRBD1 (5 bases). The clonotype comes from a person aged 18 to 70 in good health. The sequenced material came from blood. Here the CDR3 reads CSVADSNLREQYF. In DNA form, the CDR3 reads TGCAGCGTTGCCGACAGCAACCTACGCGAGCAGTACTTC.